The rows below give T cell receptor beta chains drawn from one sample of a study of cytomegalovirus exposure and HLA in healthy donors. Measured with immunoSEQ multiplex PCR; TCRdb has only the in-frame clones, and not every one. The sample includes 99,000 or so clones, nearly 15% of them seen just once. The sample taken for sequencing was PBMCs. These receptors came from a female donor in good health and CMV-seronegative. CDR3s include the opening cysteine and the closing phenylalanine or tryptophan. D genes are given only for firm matches. Only some rows state a clone size, as once, few, many or a class for expanded clones.

CDR3nt	CDR3aa	abundance	j_gene	d_gene	v_gene
TGCGCCAGCAGTGACGGACTAGCGGGAGCCCTCCCCTACGAGCAGTACTTC	CASSDGLAGALPYEQYF	few	TRBJ2-7	TRBD2	TRBV10-2
TGCAGCGTTCAGCCAGGGGACACTGAAGCTTTCTTT	CSVQPGDTEAFF	.	TRBJ1-1	.	TRBV29-1
TGTGCCAGCAGCTTGGCCGAGGCAGTTAATTCACCCCTCCACTTT	CASSLAEAVNSPLHF	.	TRBJ1-6	.	TRBV5-4
TGTGCCTGGAGCGAGAAGCGGGGGAAGGCCAAAAACATTCAGTACTTC	CAWSEKRGKAKNIQYF	.	TRBJ2-4	TRBD2	TRBV30
TGTGCCAGCAGGTATTCCAGGGATTCTGGAAACACCATATATTTT	CASRYSRDSGNTIYF	.	TRBJ1-3	.	TRBV7-8
TGTGCCAGCAGCTCCCCCGGGACAGGGGTTACTGAAGCTTTCTTT	CASSSPGTGVTEAFF	few	TRBJ1-1	TRBD1	TRBV13
TGCGCCAGCAGCTTGTTGTCAGGGGGCGGAAAGGGCTACACCTTC	CASSLLSGGGKGYTF	few	TRBJ1-2	TRBD1	TRBV5-1
TGTGCCAGCAGCTCCGGGACAGGTACCTACGAGCAGTACTTC	CASSSGTGTYEQYF	few	TRBJ2-7	TRBD1	TRBV25-1
TGTGCCAGCTCACCACCGTCTCTTAACTATGGCTACACCTTC	CASSPPSLNYGYTF	.	TRBJ1-2	.	TRBV18
TGCGCCAGCAGCCCTCCCACCTTC	CASSPPTF	.	TRBJ1-2	.	TRBV5-1
TGTGCCAGCAGTTTAAACGGTTATAGCAATCAGCCCCAGCATTTT	CASSLNGYSNQPQHF	few	TRBJ1-5	.	TRBV28
TGTGCCAGTAGTTCCTCATACAGGGTTGGGGCCAACGTCCTGACTTTC	CASSSSYRVGANVLTF	few	TRBJ2-6	.	TRBV19
TGTGCCAGCAGCCTTACGAGCGTGACGCAGTATTTT	CASSLTSVTQYF	few	TRBJ2-3	.	TRBV11-2
TGTGCCAGCAGTTTTCAGGGGCGCGGCTATGGCTACACCTTC	CASSFQGRGYGYTF	.	TRBJ1-2	.	TRBV28
TGTGCCAGCAGTCTTAGCGGGGGAGGGAATGAGCAGTTCTTC	CASSLSGGGNEQFF	.	TRBJ2-1	TRBD2	TRBV6-5
TGTGCCTGGAGTGTAACAGGGGCGTGGGAGACCCAGTACTTC	CAWSVTGAWETQYF	few	TRBJ2-5	TRBD1	TRBV30
TGTGCCAGCAGACACGACCGGGGGACTGAAGCTTTCTTT	CASRHDRGTEAFF	.	TRBJ1-1	.	TRBV6-5
TGTGCCAGCAGCGCCCAGGGAGGGTTAGAGGCCCAGTACTTC	CASSAQGGLEAQYF	few	TRBJ2-5	TRBD2	TRBV9
TGTGCCAGCAGCTCTAGGGGGGACCGGGACAGGGGCACCTACGAGCAGTACTTC	CASSSRGDRDRGTYEQYF	.	TRBJ2-7	TRBD1	TRBV7-9
TGTGCCAGCAGTGAAGACCTAGCGGGAGCGAACACCGGGGAGCTGTTTTTT	CASSEDLAGANTGELFF	.	TRBJ2-2	TRBD2	TRBV6-1
TGTGCCAGCTCACCACCGGACTATCGGTCTAGCGGGAGTTCCTACAATGAGCAGTTCTTC	CASSPPDYRSSGSSYNEQFF	few	TRBJ2-1	TRBD2	TRBV18
TGCAGCGGCGCGGTAGTCTCTAGCACAGATACGCAGTATTTT	CSGAVVSSTDTQYF	.	TRBJ2-3	.	TRBV29-1
TGTGCCAGCAGCTCGGTAGCCTTGGGAAACACCATATATTTT	CASSSVALGNTIYF	few	TRBJ1-3	.	TRBV7-2
TGTGCCAGCAGCGCAGGACAGGCCTTTACAGATACGCAGTATTTT	CASSAGQAFTDTQYF	.	TRBJ2-3	TRBD1	TRBV6-6
TGTGCCAGCAGCTTAGATTCGGGCACAGATACGCAGTATTTT	CASSLDSGTDTQYF	few	TRBJ2-3	.	TRBV11-2
TGTGCCAGCAGCTTGGCTAGTTTGCGGATGGAGACCCAGTACTTC	CASSLASLRMETQYF	few	TRBJ2-5	.	TRBV5-6
TGTGCCAGCAGTTTCGGACTAGCGGGGACGCATCCCTACGAGCAGTACTTC	CASSFGLAGTHPYEQYF	.	TRBJ2-7	TRBD2	TRBV27
TGCGCCAGCAGCTTGGAGGGGGGCACAGATACGCAGTATTTT	CASSLEGGTDTQYF	few	TRBJ2-3	.	TRBV5-1
TGTGCCAGCAGCGCTATCTACGAGCAGTACTTC	CASSAIYEQYF	.	TRBJ2-7	.	TRBV25-1
TGTGCCAGTAGTGAGCGGGAGTACCAAGAGACCCAGTACTTC	CASSEREYQETQYF	.	TRBJ2-5	TRBD2	TRBV19
TGTGCCAGCACCCCGGACCGACTAGCGGGAATCTACAATGAGCAGTTCTTC	CASTPDRLAGIYNEQFF	.	TRBJ2-1	TRBD2	TRBV5-5
TGTGCCAGCAGTCCGGGACTTAACAATGAGCAGTTCTTC	CASSPGLNNEQFF	few	TRBJ2-1	.	TRBV9